The sequence of this T cell receptor (beta chain) was determined in a study of cytomegalovirus exposure and HLA in healthy donors. The germline CDR1 and CDR2 sequences are SGHKS and YYEKEE (reference sequence). The junction had 8 bases not matched to a gene; V was cut back by 4 bases and J by 4 bases. This CDR3 spans 15 amino acids. This PCR relied on a set of 60 Vbeta primers and 13 Jbeta primers. The protocol was immunoSEQ multiplex PCR, while the TCRdb copy is restricted to in-frame clones and leaves out a portion. The sample has approximately 190,000 clones; over 70% are singletons. Sequenced input: PBMCs. The V and J genes are TRBV5-5 and TRBJ1-5; 7 nucleotides line up with TRBD1. This receptor was identified in a man aged 40-49 years in good health and CMV-seropositive. The CDR3 DNA reads as TGTGCCAGCAGCCTCACCTCCAGGGGGAATCAGCCCCAGCATTTT. Encoded protein: CASSLTSRGNQPQHF.